This T cell receptor beta chain was recovered during a study of blood T cell repertoires in COVID-19. As for the study in general: Italy, Spain and the United States were the sources of the convalescent and acute COVID-19 samples. Sources were T cells, B-cell-depleted T cells, or PBMCs; the material itself was cDNA or gDNA.

Authors' analysis steps: Quantification of nucleated cells was approximated via reference gene primer amplification. Clones were read by immunoSEQ multiplex PCR, and TCRdb kept only the in-frame ones, dropping some. V and J calls and clone size are those listed in that table; D and trimming were worked out from the DNA. The repertoire includes 390,000 or so clones, about nine tenths of them detected once, and almost 1.5% sits in the top ten. V trimming: 3 bases; J trimming: 1 base; junction bases outside the gene matches: 6. The CDR3 extends over 17 amino acids. Per germline, CDR1 LNHDA and CDR2 SQIVND (reference sequence).

The rearrangement joins TRBV19 to TRBJ2-2; 9 nucleotides agree with TRBD2. The sequenced sample was peripheral blood. This clonotype was obtained from a woman between 25 and 40 years old with active or convalescent COVID-19. The chain's CDR3 is CASSISSGGQNTGELFF. CDR3 nucleotides: TGTGCCAGTAGTATCAGTAGCGGGGGTCAGAACACCGGGGAGCTGTTTTTT.